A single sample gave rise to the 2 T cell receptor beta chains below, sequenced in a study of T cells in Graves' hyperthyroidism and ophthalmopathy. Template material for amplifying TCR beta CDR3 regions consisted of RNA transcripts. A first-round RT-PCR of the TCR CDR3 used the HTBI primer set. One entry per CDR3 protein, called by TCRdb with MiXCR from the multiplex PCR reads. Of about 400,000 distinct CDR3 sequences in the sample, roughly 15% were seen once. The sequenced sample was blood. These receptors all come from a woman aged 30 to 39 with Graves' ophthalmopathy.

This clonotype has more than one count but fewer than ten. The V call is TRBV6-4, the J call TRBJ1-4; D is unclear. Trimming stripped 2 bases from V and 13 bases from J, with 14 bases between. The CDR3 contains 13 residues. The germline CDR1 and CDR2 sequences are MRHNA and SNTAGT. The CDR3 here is CASSDNPGGRLFF. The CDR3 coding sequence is TGTGCCAGCAGTGACAATCCCGGAGGTAGACTGTTTTTT.

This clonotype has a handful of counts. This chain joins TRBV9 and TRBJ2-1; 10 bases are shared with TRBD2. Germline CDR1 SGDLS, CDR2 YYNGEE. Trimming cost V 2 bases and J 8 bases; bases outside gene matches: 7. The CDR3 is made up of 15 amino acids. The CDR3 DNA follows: TGTGCCAGCAGCGTCAGCGGGGGGGCCTTCGATGAGCAGTTCTTC. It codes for CASSVSGGAFDEQFF.